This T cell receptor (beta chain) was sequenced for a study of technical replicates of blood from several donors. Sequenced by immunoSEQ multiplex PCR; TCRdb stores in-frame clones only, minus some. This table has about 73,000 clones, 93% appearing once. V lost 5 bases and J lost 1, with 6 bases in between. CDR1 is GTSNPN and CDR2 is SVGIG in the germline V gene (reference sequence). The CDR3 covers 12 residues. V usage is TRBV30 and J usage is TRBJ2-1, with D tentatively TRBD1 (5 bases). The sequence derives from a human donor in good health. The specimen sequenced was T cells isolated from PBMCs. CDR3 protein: CAWDSSYNEQFF. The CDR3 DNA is TGTGCCTGGGACAGTTCCTACAATGAGCAGTTCTTC.